This T cell receptor (beta chain) was retrieved from a study of read filtering for tumor transcriptome and immune sequencing. Looking at the study overall: By R-ISS, stages I, II and III held about 8, 15 and 7 patients. RNA-seq yielded only 85 to 1273 TCR reads, IR-seq about 4 to 10.27 million.

Per germline, CDR1 LGHDT and CDR2 YNNKEL (reference sequence). The CDR3 spans 12 residues. Regarding this clonotype: Its specificity is unknown. This may come from a read error, since a much larger clone is one base off.

Study conclusions and caveats: RNA-seq captured clonotypes less deeply and reliably than IR-seq.

Molecular barcoded adaptors covering alpha/delta and beta/gamma chains were used on 400 ng RNA. TCRdb fed the reads into MiXCR, producing one record per CDR3 protein. Seen here are over 45,000 distinct CDR3 sequences, 20% to 25% observed once, and the top ten hold about a sixth. At the time of active disease, bone marrow was collected from every patient. The sample comprised a population of CD138-negative cells sorted from bone marrow. The chain employs TRBV3-1 and TRBJ2-5; D is uncertain. This sequence originates from a donor over 35 with multiple myeloma. In DNA form, the CDR3 reads TGTGCCAACAGCCAGAACTGGGAGACCCAGTACTTC. Protein: CANSQNWETQYF.